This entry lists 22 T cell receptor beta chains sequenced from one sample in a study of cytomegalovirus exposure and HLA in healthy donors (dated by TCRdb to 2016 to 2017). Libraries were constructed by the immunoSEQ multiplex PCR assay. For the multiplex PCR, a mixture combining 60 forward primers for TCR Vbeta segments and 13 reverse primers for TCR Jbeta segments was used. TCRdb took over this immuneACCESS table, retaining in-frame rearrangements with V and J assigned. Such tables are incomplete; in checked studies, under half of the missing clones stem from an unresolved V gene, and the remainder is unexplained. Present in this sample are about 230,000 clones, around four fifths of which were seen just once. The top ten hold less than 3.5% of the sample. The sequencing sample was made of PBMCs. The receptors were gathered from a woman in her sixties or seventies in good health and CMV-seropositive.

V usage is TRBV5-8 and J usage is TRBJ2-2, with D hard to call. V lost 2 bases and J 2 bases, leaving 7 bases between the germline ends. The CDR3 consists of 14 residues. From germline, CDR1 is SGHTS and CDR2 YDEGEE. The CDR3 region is CASSLMSNTGELFF. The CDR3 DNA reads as TGTGCCAGCAGCTTAATGTCAAACACCGGGGAGCTGTTTTTT.

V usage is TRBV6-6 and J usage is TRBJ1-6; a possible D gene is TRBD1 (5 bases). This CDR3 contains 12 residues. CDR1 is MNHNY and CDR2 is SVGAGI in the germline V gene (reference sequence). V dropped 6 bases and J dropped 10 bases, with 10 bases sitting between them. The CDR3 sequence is CASSQGGSPLHF. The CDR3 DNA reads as TGTGCCAGCAGCCAGGGTGGCTCACCCCTCCACTTT.

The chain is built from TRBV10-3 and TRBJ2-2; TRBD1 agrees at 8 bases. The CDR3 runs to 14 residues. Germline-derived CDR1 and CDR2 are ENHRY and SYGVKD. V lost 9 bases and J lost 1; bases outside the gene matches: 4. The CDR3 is CAIDRGGNTGELFF. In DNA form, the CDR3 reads TGTGCCATAGACAGGGGCGGGAACACCGGGGAGCTGTTTTTT.

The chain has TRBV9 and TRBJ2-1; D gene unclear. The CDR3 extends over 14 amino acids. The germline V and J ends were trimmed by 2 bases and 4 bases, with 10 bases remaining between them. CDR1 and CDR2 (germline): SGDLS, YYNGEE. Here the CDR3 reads CASSVQALYNEQFF. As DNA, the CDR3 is TGTGCCAGCAGCGTCCAGGCCCTTTACAATGAGCAGTTCTTC.

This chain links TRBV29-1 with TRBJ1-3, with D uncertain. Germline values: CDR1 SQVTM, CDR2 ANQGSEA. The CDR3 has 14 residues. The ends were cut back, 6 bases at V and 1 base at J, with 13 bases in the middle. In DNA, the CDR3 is TGCAGCGTCGGTCCCCCGGGGTCTGGAAACACCATATATTTT. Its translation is CSVGPPGSGNTIYF.

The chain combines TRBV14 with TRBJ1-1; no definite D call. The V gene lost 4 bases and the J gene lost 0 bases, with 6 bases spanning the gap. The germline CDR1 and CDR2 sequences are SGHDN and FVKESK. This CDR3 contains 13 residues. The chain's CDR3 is CASSRYMNTEAFF. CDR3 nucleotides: TGTGCCAGCAGCCGTTATATGAACACTGAAGCTTTCTTT.

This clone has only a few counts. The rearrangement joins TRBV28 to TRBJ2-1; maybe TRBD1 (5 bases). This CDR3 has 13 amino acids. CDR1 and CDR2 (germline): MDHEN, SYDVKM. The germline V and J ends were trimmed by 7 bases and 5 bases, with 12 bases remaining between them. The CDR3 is CASKGSNNNEQFF. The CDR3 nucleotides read TGTGCCAGCAAGGGGTCAAACAACAATGAGCAGTTCTTC.

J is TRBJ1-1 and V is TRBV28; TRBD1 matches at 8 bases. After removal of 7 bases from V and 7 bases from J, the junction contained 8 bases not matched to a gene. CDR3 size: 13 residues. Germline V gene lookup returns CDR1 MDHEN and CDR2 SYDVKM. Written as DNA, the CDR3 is TGTGCCAGCACCCCCAGGGGGCTCAGTGAAGCTTTCTTT. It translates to CASTPRGLSEAFF.

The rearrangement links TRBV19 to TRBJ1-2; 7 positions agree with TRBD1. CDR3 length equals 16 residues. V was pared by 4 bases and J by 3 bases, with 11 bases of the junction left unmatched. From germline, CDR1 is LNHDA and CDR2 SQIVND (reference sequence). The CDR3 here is CASSKGRQGAYYGYTF. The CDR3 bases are TGTGCCAGTAGTAAGGGGCGACAGGGAGCCTACTATGGCTACACCTTC.

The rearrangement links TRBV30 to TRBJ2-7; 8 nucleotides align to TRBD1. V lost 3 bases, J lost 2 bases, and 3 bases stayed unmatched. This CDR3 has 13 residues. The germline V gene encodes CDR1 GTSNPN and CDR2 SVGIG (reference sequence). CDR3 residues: CAWSSGGPYEQYF. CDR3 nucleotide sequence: TGTGCCTGGAGCTCAGGGGGCCCCTACGAGCAGTACTTC.

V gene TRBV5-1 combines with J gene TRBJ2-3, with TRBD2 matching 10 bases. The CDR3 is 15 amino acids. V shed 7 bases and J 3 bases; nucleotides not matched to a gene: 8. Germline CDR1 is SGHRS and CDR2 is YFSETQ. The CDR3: CASGPSGSMTDTQYF. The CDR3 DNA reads TGCGCCAGCGGACCTAGCGGGAGCATGACAGATACGCAGTATTTT.

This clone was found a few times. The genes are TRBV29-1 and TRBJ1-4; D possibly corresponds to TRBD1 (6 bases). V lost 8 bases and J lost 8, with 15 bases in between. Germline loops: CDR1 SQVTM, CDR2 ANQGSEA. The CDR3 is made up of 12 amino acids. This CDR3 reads CSTWTAREKLFF. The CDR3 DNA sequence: TGCAGCACCTGGACAGCTAGGGAAAAACTGTTTTTT.

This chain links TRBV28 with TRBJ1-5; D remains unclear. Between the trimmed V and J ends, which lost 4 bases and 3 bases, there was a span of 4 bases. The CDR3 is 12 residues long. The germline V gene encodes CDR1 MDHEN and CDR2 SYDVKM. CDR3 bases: TGTGCCAGCAGTTCCTTCAATCAGCCCCAGCATTTT. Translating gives CASSSFNQPQHF.

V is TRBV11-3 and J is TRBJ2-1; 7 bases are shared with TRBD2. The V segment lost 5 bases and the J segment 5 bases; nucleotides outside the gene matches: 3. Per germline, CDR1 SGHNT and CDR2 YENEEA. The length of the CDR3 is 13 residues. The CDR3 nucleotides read TGTGCCAGCAGCCGGGACTACCACAATGAGCAGTTCTTC. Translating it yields CASSRDYHNEQFF.

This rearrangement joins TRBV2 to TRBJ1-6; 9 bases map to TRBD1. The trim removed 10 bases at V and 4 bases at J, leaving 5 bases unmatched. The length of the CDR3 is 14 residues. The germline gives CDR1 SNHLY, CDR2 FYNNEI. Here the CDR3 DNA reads TGTGCCATCGAGACAGGGGGGTATAATTCACCCCTCCACTTT. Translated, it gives CAIETGGYNSPLHF. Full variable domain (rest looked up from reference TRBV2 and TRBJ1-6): EPEVTQTPSHQVTQMGQEVILRCVPISNHLYFYWYRQILGQKVEFLVSFYNNEISEKSEIFDDQFSVERPDGSNFTLKIRSTKLEDSAMYFCAIETGGYNSPLHFGNGTRLTVT.

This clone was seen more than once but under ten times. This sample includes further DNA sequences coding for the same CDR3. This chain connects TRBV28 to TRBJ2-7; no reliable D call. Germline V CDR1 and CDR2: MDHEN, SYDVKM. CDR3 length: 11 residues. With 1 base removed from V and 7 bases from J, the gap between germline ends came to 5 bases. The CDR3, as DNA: TGTGCCAGCAGTTTATCGCGGGAGCAGTACTTC. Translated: CASSLSREQYF.

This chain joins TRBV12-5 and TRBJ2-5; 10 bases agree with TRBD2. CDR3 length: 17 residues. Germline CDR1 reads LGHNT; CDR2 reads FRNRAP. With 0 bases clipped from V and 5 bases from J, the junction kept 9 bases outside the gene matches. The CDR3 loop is CASGLVTRASGSETQYF. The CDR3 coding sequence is TGTGCTAGTGGTTTGGTAACTAGGGCTAGCGGGAGTGAGACCCAGTACTTC.

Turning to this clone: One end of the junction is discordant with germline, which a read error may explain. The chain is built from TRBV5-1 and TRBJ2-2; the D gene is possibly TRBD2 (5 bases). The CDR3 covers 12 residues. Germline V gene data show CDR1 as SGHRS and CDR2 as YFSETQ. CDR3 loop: CAVGENTGELFF. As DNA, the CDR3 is TGCGCCGTCGGGGAAAACACTGGGGAGCTGTTTTTT.

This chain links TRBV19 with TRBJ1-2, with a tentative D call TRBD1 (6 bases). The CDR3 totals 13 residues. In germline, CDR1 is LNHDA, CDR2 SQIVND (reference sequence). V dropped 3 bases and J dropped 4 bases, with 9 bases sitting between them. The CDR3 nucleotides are TGTGCCAGTAGTATCCGGGACACCTATGGCTACACCTTC. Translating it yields CASSIRDTYGYTF.

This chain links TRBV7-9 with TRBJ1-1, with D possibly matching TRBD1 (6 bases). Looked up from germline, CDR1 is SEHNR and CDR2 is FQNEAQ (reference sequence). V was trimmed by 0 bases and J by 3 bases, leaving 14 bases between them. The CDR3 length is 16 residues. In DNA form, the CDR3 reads TGTGCCAGCAGCTTAGCATGGGTGGGGGCCGACACTGAAGCTTTCTTT. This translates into CASSLAWVGADTEAFF.

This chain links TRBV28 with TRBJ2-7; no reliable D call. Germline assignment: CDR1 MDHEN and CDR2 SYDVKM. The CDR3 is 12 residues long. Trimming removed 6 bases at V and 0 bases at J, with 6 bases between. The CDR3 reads CASSAGSYEQYF. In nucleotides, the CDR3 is TGTGCCAGCAGCGCCGGCTCCTACGAGCAGTACTTC.

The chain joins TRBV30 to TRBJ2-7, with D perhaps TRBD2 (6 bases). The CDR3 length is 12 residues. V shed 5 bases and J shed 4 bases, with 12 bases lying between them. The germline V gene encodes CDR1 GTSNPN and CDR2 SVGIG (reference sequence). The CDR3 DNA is TGTGCCTGGGAACAAGGGAGGTACGAGCAGTACTTC. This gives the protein CAWEQGRYEQYF.